This TCR beta chain was observed in a study of T-cell memory formation after mild COVID-19. Looking at the study overall: TCR clusters were largely donor specific.

As concerns this clonotype: Its cognate antigen is unknown.

5'RACE with constant-segment primers yielded barcoded, UMI-tagged TCR alpha and TCR beta cDNA libraries. TCRdb used MiXCR to reprocess the 5' RACE reads, holding one entry per CDR3 protein. The sample records 130,000 to 150,000 distinct CDR3 sequences, approximately 21% being singletons. CDR1 and CDR2 (germline): SQVTM, ANQGSEA. V shed 6 bases, J shed 0 bases, and the junction held 4 bases outside the gene matches. The CDR3 runs 13 residues. General study results and limits: Nothing showed for sure that second-wave clones peaking on day 37 were SARS-CoV-2 specific. Clones shrinking from day 15 to 85 showed even CD4/CD8 mixes; later expanders tilted CD4+.

V gene TRBV29-1 combines with J gene TRBJ2-7; 8 nucleotides match TRBD1. The specimen sequenced was PBMCs or a T cell subset sorted from them (not recorded which). This clonotype was obtained from an adult woman who had mild COVID-19 (a few samples of this study predate the infection). Cell type and time point are not known. DNA of the CDR3: TGCAGCGTAAGACAGGGGAGCTCCTACGAGCAGTACTTC. Translation: CSVRQGSSYEQYF.